Listed below are T cell receptor beta chains from one sample, sequenced in a study of post-analysis software for immune sequencing data. MiXCR was run by TCRdb on the PCR reads, yielding one entry per CDR3 protein. The sample records over 700,000 distinct CDR3 sequences, roughly 27% being singletons. Sequenced input: blood. These TCRs come from a girl aged 10-17 years with multiple sclerosis. Each CDR3 is given with its conserved first and last residue. A D gene is named only where the DNA matches it firmly. Clone size, where shown, is once, few, many, or a class for clones that have expanded.

>TRBV6-4|TRBJ1-5|NA|NA
TGTGCCAGCATAAATCGGGGAATTAGGGATCAGCCCCAGCATTTT
CASINRGIRDQPQHF
>TRBV5-1|TRBJ2-3|NA|NA
TGCGCCAGCAGCGGAACAGGAAATGAACCAGATACGCAGTATTTT
CASSGTGNEPDTQYF
>TRBV5-1|TRBJ2-3|few|NA
TGCGCCAGCAGCTTGGTTCGTCCGGCGGATACGCAGTATTTT
CASSLVRPADTQYF
>TRBV6-6|TRBJ2-5|many|NA
TGTGCCAGCAGTCGTCTAGTGGGGGAGACCCAGTACTTC
CASSRLVGETQYF
>TRBV29-1|TRBJ2-5|few|NA
TGCAGCGTTGTAGCAGAGACCCAGTACTTC
CSVVAETQYF
>TRBV20-1|TRBJ1-1|NA|NA
TGCAGTGCCCCGCGGGAGGGGTTGGACACTGAAGCTTTCTTT
CSAPREGLDTEAFF
>TRBV28|TRBJ2-5|NA|TRBD1
TGTGCCAGCAGTTCCCGACAGGGGTCTGGAGAGACCCAGTACTTC
CASSSRQGSGETQYF
>TRBV28|TRBJ2-7|few|NA
TGTGCCAGCAGGTCGCGGCACTCCTACGAGCAGTACTTC
CASRSRHSYEQYF
>TRBV2|TRBJ2-2|few|TRBD1
TGTGCCAGCAGCGTTACATCACAGGGGGCGGCCGGGGAGCTGTTTTTT
CASSVTSQGAAGELFF
>TRBV12-3/TRBV12-4|TRBJ2-7|many|NA
TGTGCCACCCGAAGGGGTTCCGAGCAGTACTTC
CATRRGSEQYF
>TRBV28|TRBJ2-1|NA|NA
TGTGCCAGCAGTCGGACCCAGCAGAGGAATGAGCAGTTCTTC
CASSRTQQRNEQFF
>TRBV21-1|TRBJ2-3|NA|NA
TGTGCCAGCAGTTTGGAGGCTGCCCGGACAGAAAGCACAGATACGCAGTATTTT
CASSLEAARTESTDTQYF
>TRBV7-2|TRBJ1-2|few|NA
TGTGCCAGCAGCCCAGGCGGCAGGGTCTATGGCTACACCTTC
CASSPGGRVYGYTF
>TRBV6-6|TRBJ2-7|NA|TRBD1
TGTGCCAGCAGTTACGCCAACAGGGGCGACGAGCAGTACTTC
CASSYANRGDEQYF
>TRBV10-1|TRBJ2-7|few|TRBD2
TGCGCCAGCAGTGAGTCGTGGCGGGAGGGCCGGGACGAGCAGTACTTC
CASSESWREGRDEQYF